One and the same sample provided the 12 T cell receptor beta chains below, sequenced in a study of T cell responses to AZD1222 COVID-19 vaccine (dated by TCRdb to the early 2020s). Library preparation was by the immunoSEQ multiplex PCR assay. TCRdb provides this immuneACCESS table in a form limited to in-frame rearrangements. Some clones are lacking; in checked studies, under half of them reflect an unresolved V gene, and why the rest are absent is not known. The sample has about 96,000 clones on record, almost 90% of them singletons. Jointly, the top ten make up approximately 27% of the sample. Read against the paper, the sample's time point label means: baseline before first vaccination. The sample was peripheral blood, taken on day 0 of AZD1222 vaccination. These receptors all stem from an adult in good health.

The gene calls are TRBV6-2 or TRBV6-3 and TRBJ2-1, with D perhaps matching TRBD2 (6 bases). Germline V gene lookup returns CDR1 MNHEY and CDR2 SVGEGT. V was trimmed by 2 bases and J by 9 bases, leaving 14 bases between them. The CDR3 is 14 amino acids. The CDR3 DNA sequence: TGTGCCAGCAGTTACGGAGGGAGTCAGGCTGAGCAGTTCTTC. This translates into CASSYGGSQAEQFF.

This chain uses TRBV6-5 with TRBJ2-5, with unresolved D. CDR1 and CDR2 (germline): MNHEY, SVGAGI. This CDR3 is built from 10 residues. Trimming removed 8 bases from V and 7 bases from J, with 8 bases in between. The CDR3 sequence: CASGPGTQYF. The CDR3 DNA follows: TGTGCCAGCGGTCCTGGGACCCAGTACTTC.

V is TRBV28 and J is TRBJ2-1; the match to TRBD2 covers 7 bases. Germline loops: CDR1 MDHEN, CDR2 SYDVKM. J lost 4 bases, V lost 3 bases, and 0 bases had no gene match. CDR3 length equals 13 residues. In nucleotides, the CDR3 is TGTGCCAGCAGTTTGGGAGGGTACAATGAGCAGTTCTTC. This codes for CASSLGGYNEQFF.

The chain joins TRBV5-1 to TRBJ2-7, with no clear D. Germline CDR1 is SGHRS and CDR2 is YFSETQ. Trimming stripped 3 bases from V and 7 bases from J, with 26 bases between. The CDR3 runs to 17 residues. CDR3 in amino acids: CASSSLPPGPRRWEQYF. DNA for the CDR3: TGCGCCAGCAGCTCTCTACCGCCGGGTCCCCGAAGGTGGGAGCAGTACTTC.

The chain joins TRBV3-1 (or the pseudogene TRBV3-2) to TRBJ1-2, with D perhaps matching TRBD1 (6 bases). Trimming took off 3 bases at V and 4 bases at J, with 15 bases between the two ends. The germline gives CDR1 LGHDT, CDR2 YNNKEL (reference sequence). This CDR3 is 15 amino acids long. The CDR3 sequence: CASSHRPGAAYGYTF. The CDR3 nucleotides read TGTGCCAGCAGCCACCGCCCGGGGGCGGCCTATGGCTACACCTTC.

The J gene is TRBJ2-2, the V gene TRBV19, with D unclear. Germline V gives CDR1 LNHDA, CDR2 SQIVND (reference sequence). Between the trimmed V and J ends, which lost 5 bases and 0 bases, there was a span of 10 bases. This CDR3 contains 15 residues. In DNA form, the CDR3 reads TGTGCCAGTAGTTTCGTCGCAGCGAACACCGGGGAGCTGTTTTTT. Translation: CASSFVAANTGELFF. Full variable domain (missing parts from reference TRBV19 and TRBJ2-2): DGGITQSPKYLFRKEGQNVTLSCEQNLNHDAMYWYRQDPGQGLRLIYYSQIVNDFQKGDIAEGYSVSREKKESFPLTVTSAQKNPTAFYLCASSFVAANTGELFFGEGSRLTVL.

The chain employs TRBV30 and TRBJ1-6; no clear D gene. The CDR3 has 15 residues. The V and J ends lost 3 bases and 3 bases respectively, with 12 bases between them. Germline-derived CDR1 and CDR2 are GTSNPN and SVGIG (reference sequence). CDR3 sequence (DNA): TGTGCCTGGAGGCCGCGCGGACTCTATAATTCACCCCTCCACTTT. Its translation: CAWRPRGLYNSPLHF.

J is TRBJ2-7 and V is TRBV4-2, with D perhaps TRBD1 (6 bases). Germline V gene sequence: CDR1 LGHNA, CDR2 YNFKEQ. The CDR3 runs 14 residues. Deletions cut 0 bases from V and 2 bases from J, with 8 bases between. The CDR3 here is CASSQETGPYEQYF. CDR3 sequence (DNA): TGTGCCAGCAGCCAAGAGACAGGCCCCTACGAGCAGTACTTC.

This chain uses TRBV4-3 with TRBJ1-1, with TRBD1 matching over 10 bases. The V gene's germline CDR1 is LGHNA and CDR2 YSLEER. The junction had 7 bases not matched to a gene; V was cut back by 4 bases and J by 11 bases. The CDR3 is 13 amino acids. In nucleotides, the CDR3 is TGCGCCAGCAGCCCCGGACAGGGGGAGTTCGCTTTCTTT. Protein product: CASSPGQGEFAFF.

The rearrangement joins TRBV19 to TRBJ2-2, with a weak D call TRBD1 (6 bases). The germline CDR1 and CDR2 sequences are LNHDA and SQIVND (reference sequence). Trimming cost V 1 base and J 3 bases, with 15 bases left between them. The CDR3 totals 17 residues. The CDR3 region has the DNA TGTGCCAGTAGTATAGGTGTAGGGGGTCCGGACACCGGGGAGCTGTTTTTT. Translating gives CASSIGVGGPDTGELFF.

The CDR3 reads CAWASSRVEAFF. The CDR3 DNA sequence: TGTGCCTGGGCCTCTTCCAGGGTTGAAGCTTTCTTT. V is TRBV30 and J is TRBJ1-1, with D perhaps matching TRBD1 (5 bases). CDR3 size: 12 residues. The V end lost 5 bases, the J end lost 7 bases, and 14 bases lay between the germline ends. Germline CDR1 is GTSNPN and CDR2 is SVGIG (reference sequence).

The chain joins TRBV7-2 to TRBJ2-7; TRBD2 agrees at 10 bases. V lost 4 bases to trimming and J lost 4 bases; unmatched junction nucleotides: 7. The CDR3 has 15 residues. Germline V gene lookup returns CDR1 SGHTA and CDR2 FQGNSA. CDR3 loop: CASSSYGLAEYEQYF. In DNA form, the CDR3 reads TGTGCCAGCAGCTCCTACGGACTAGCGGAATACGAGCAGTACTTC.